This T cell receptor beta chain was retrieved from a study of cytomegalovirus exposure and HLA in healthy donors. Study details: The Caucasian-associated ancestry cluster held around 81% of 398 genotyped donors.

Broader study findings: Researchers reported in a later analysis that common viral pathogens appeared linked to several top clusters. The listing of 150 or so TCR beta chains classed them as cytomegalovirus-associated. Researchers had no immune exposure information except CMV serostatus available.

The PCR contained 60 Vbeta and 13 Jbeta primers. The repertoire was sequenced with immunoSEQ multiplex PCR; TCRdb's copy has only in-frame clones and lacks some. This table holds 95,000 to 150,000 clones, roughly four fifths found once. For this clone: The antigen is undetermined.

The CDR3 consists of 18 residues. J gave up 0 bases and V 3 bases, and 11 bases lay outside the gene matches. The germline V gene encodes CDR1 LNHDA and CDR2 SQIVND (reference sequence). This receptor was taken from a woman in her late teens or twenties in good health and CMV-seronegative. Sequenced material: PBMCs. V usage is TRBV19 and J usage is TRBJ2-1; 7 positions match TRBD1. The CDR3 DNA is TGTGCCAGTAGTATCCCATTCCGGGACAGTAGCTCCTACAATGAGCAGTTCTTC. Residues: CASSIPFRDSSSYNEQFF.